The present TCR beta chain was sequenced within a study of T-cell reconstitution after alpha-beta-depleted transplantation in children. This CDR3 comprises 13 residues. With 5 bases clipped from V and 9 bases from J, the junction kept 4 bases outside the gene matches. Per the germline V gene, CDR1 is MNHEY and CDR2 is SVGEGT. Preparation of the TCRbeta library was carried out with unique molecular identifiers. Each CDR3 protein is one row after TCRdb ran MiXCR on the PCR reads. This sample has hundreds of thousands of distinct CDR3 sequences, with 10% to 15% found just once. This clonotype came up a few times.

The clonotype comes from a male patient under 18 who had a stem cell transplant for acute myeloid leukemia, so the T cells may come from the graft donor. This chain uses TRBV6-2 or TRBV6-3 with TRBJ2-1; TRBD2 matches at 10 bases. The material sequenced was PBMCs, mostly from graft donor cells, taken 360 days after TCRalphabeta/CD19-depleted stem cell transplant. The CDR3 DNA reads TGTGCCAGCAGTGTTAGCGGGAGGCGTGAGCAGTTCTTC. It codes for CASSVSGRREQFF.